The entry that follows covers one TCR beta chain sequence. Assay: immunoSEQ multiplex PCR; the TCRdb copy retains only in-frame clones and omits some. The table has about 75,000 clones, over 85% seen once. The data were taken from a study of T cell changes during pregnancy in multiple sclerosis. From germline, CDR1 is SNHLY and CDR2 FYNNEI. V lost 9 bases, J lost 2 bases, and 6 bases stayed unmatched. This CDR3 has 14 amino acids. The source was CD4+ T cells from peripheral blood mononuclear cells, collected after pregnancy. V gene TRBV2 combines with J gene TRBJ2-3; 9 bases line up with TRBD2. This TCR was sampled from a female donor with multiple sclerosis, enrolled in a pregnancy study. CDR3: CARRTSESTDTQYF. In nucleotides, the CDR3 is TGTGCCAGGCGGACTAGCGAGTCCACAGATACGCAGTATTTT.